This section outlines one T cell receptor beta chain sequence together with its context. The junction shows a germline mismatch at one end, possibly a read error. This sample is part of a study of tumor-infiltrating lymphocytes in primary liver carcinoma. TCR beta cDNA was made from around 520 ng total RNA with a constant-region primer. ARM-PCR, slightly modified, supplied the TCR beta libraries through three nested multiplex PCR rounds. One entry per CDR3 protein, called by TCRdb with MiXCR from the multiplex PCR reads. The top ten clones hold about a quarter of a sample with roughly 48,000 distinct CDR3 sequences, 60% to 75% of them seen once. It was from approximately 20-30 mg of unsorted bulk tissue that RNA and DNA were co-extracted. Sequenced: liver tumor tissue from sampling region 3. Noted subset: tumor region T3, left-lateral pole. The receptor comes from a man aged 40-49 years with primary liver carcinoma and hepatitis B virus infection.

CDR3 coding DNA: TGTGCCAGCAACCTAACTGACACTGCCTACGCGCAGTACTTC. It translates to CASNLTDTAYAQYF. V gene TRBV11-2 combines with J gene TRBJ2-7; D call uncertain. CDR1 SGHAT and CDR2 FQNNGV come from the germline V gene. This CDR3 contains 14 residues.